The 28 T cell receptor beta chains given below trace back to one sample, sequenced in a study of blood T cell repertoires in COVID-19. Assay used: immunoSEQ multiplex PCR; TCRdb lists only in-frame clones, some missing. The sample includes about 440,000 clones, about 90% of them seen just once. Sequencing used PBMCs or T cells enriched from blood (not recorded which). The receptors here all came from a young man who had recovered from COVID-19.

The chain carries TRBV4-1 and TRBJ1-5; tentative D call: TRBD1 (5 bases). The CDR3 is made up of 18 amino acids. The V end was cut by 3 bases, the J end by 0 bases, with 18 bases between. Germline loops: CDR1 MGHRA, CDR2 YSYEKL. Here the CDR3 reads CASSQTLATGVSNQPQHF. In DNA form, the CDR3 reads TGCGCCAGCAGCCAGACACTAGCTACAGGAGTTAGCAATCAGCCCCAGCATTTT.

Points on this clone: The germline gene is not matched at one end of the junction; a read error may be the cause. The rearrangement joins TRBV6-1 to TRBJ1-1; 7 nucleotides match TRBD1. The CDR3 has 14 residues. CDR1 is MNHNS, CDR2 SASEGT, per germline. The CDR3 nucleotides are TGTGCCAGCACTGAACAGGGGTCGGTAACTGAAGCTTTCTTT. It yields the protein CASTEQGSVTEAFF.

The chain recombines TRBV5-4 with TRBJ2-7; 9 nucleotides agree with TRBD1. This CDR3 spans 14 amino acids. Germline CDR1 SGHNT, CDR2 YYREEE (reference sequence). Trimming took 0 bases from V and 4 from J; bases not matched to a gene: 2. DNA for the CDR3: TGTGCCAGCAGCTTGGGGGACAGGGATTACGAGCAGTACTTC. This sequence encodes CASSLGDRDYEQYF.

Concerning this clone itself: One end of the junction is discordant with germline, which a read error may explain. The chain is built from TRBV7-2 and TRBJ1-3; 8 bases map to TRBD1. This CDR3 is 18 amino acids long. Per germline, CDR1 SGHTA and CDR2 FQGNSA. CDR3 sequence: CASSAPRGQAVSGNTIYF. CDR3 DNA sequence: TGTGCTAGCAGCGCCCCCCGGGGACAGGCGGTCTCTGGAAACACCATATATTTT.

Remarks on this clone: Other DNA sequences within the sample encode an identical CDR3. This chain links TRBV28 with TRBJ2-6, with unresolved D. Trimming shortened V by 5 bases and J by 2 bases, and 7 bases separated the two germline ends. Germline values: CDR1 MDHEN, CDR2 SYDVKM. The CDR3 totals 14 residues. The CDR3 is CASSPPAGANVLTF. CDR3 coding DNA: TGTGCCAGCAGTCCCCCGGCTGGGGCCAACGTCCTGACTTTC.

This sequence joins TRBV10-1 and TRBJ2-7; TRBD1 matches at 7 bases. Germline CDR1 reads WNHNN; CDR2 reads SYGVQD (reference sequence). The CDR3 runs 14 residues. V was pared by 9 bases and J by 1 base, with 9 bases of the junction left unmatched. CDR3 nucleotide sequence: TGCGCCAGGGTTGGACAGGAAAGTTCCTACGAGCAGTACTTC. As protein: CARVGQESSYEQYF.

The chain recombines TRBV7-9 with TRBJ2-1; 10 bases are a match to TRBD1. The CDR3 consists of 15 residues. Looked up from germline, CDR1 is SEHNR and CDR2 is FQNEAQ (reference sequence). V shed 1 base and J 6 bases; nucleotides not matched to a gene: 3. The CDR3 nucleotides read TGTGCCAGCAGCTTAGATGGGACAGGGGTCAATGAGCAGTTCTTC. Residues: CASSLDGTGVNEQFF.

The chain carries TRBV3-1 (or the pseudogene TRBV3-2) and TRBJ2-1, with 7 bases identical to TRBD2. The CDR3 totals 16 residues. Germline V gives CDR1 LGHDT, CDR2 YNNKEL (reference sequence). Trimming at V came to 4 bases and at J to 8 bases, leaving 14 bases not matched to a gene. DNA of the CDR3: TGTGCCAGCAGCCCTCCGGAGAGCGGGATGGAAGATGAGCAGTTCTTC. Amino acid sequence: CASSPPESGMEDEQFF.

The CDR3: CAWKAVEVGEQYF. The CDR3 nucleotides are TGTGCCTGGAAGGCCGTCGAGGTCGGGGAGCAGTACTTC. The chain joins TRBV30 to TRBJ2-7; D unclear. Looked up from germline, CDR1 is GTSNPN and CDR2 is SVGIG (reference sequence). V was pared by 4 bases and J by 7 bases, with 17 bases between. This CDR3 has 13 residues.

The chain uses TRBV29-1 and TRBJ1-2, with 7 bases aligning to TRBD1. V was pared by 5 bases and J by 3 bases, with 3 bases of the junction left unmatched. The length of the CDR3 is 12 residues. CDR1 and CDR2 (germline): SQVTM, ANQGSEA. CDR3 sequence reads: CSVRTGDYGYTF. As DNA, the CDR3 is TGCAGCGTTCGGACAGGCGACTATGGCTACACCTTC.

The chain links TRBV28 to TRBJ1-5; TRBD1 matches 10 bases. Looked up from germline, CDR1 is MDHEN and CDR2 is SYDVKM. CDR3 length equals 15 residues. V lost 6 bases and J lost 7; bases outside the gene matches: 9. This CDR3 reads CASSPRDRGIQPQHF. The DNA of the CDR3 is TGTGCCAGCAGCCCCCGGGACAGGGGAATACAGCCCCAGCATTTT.

The table lists this clone with a count of one. This chain links TRBV7-2 with TRBJ2-2; D possibly corresponds to TRBD2 (6 bases). CDR3 size: 15 residues. Germline CDR1 is SGHTA and CDR2 is FQGNSA. V was shortened by 4 bases and J by 3 bases, with 12 bases between the two germline ends. CDR3 protein: CASSWNLAYTGELFF. The DNA of the CDR3 is TGTGCCAGCAGCTGGAACCTAGCGTACACCGGGGAGCTGTTTTTT.

This clone was seen a single time. This sequence joins TRBV6-5 and TRBJ1-5; D remains unclear. Trimming left V 6 bases short and J 9 bases short, with 15 bases between. The CDR3 runs 13 residues. Per germline, CDR1 MNHEY and CDR2 SVGAGI. The CDR3 here is CASSESTRRPQHF. The CDR3 region has the DNA TGTGCCAGCAGCGAGAGCACTCGGAGGCCCCAGCATTTT.

Note on this clone: The junction departs from germline at one end; a sequencing error may be responsible. This chain joins TRBV5-1 and TRBJ2-2; weak D call: TRBD1 (6 bases). Germline loops: CDR1 SGHRS, CDR2 YFSETQ. The CDR3 has 13 residues. CDR3 DNA: TGCGCCAGCAGCTCGCCCAGACAGGATGGGGCCGTCTTT. Translation: CASSSPRQDGAVF.

The chain uses TRBV10-3 and TRBJ1-5, with 7 bases lining up with TRBD1. The CDR3 has 14 amino acids. V dropped 4 bases and J dropped 2; count of bases not matched to a gene: 2. CDR1 is ENHRY, CDR2 SYGVKD, per germline. The CDR3 here is CAISGQGGNQPQHF. CDR3 DNA: TGTGCCATCAGTGGACAGGGTGGCAATCAGCCCCAGCATTTT.

In this sample, this clone turned up once. The J gene is TRBJ1-3, the V gene TRBV5-4; perhaps TRBD1 as D (6 bases). The CDR3 spans 13 residues. Per the germline V gene, CDR1 is SGHNT and CDR2 is YYREEE (reference sequence). V lost 1 base and J lost 7, with 9 bases in between. Here the CDR3 reads CASSLPQGNTIYF. CDR3 DNA sequence: TGTGCCAGCAGCTTGCCCCAGGGGAACACCATATATTTT.

The rearrangement joins TRBV7-9 to TRBJ1-2, with a tentative D call TRBD1 (6 bases). Per germline, CDR1 SEHNR and CDR2 FQNEAQ (reference sequence). The germline V and J ends were trimmed by 4 bases and 4 bases, with 13 bases remaining between them. This CDR3 contains 14 residues. This chain's CDR3 is CASSSDSPRYGYTF. CDR3 DNA: TGTGCCAGCAGCTCGGACAGCCCACGCTATGGCTACACCTTC.

This clone came up once. Here the CDR3 DNA reads TGTGCCAGTACCGGACTAGCCAAAAACATTCAGTACTTC. Translating it yields CASTGLAKNIQYF. This chain connects TRBV19 to TRBJ2-4; D is perhaps TRBD2 (5 bases). CDR1 is LNHDA, CDR2 SQIVND, per germline (reference sequence). The germline V and J ends were trimmed by 7 bases and 0 bases, with 7 bases remaining between them. This CDR3 has 13 residues.

The genes are TRBV29-1 and TRBJ2-3, with 8 bases fitting TRBD1. This CDR3 is 13 amino acids long. CDR1 is SQVTM and CDR2 is ANQGSEA in the germline V gene. The J segment lost 9 bases and the V segment lost 4 bases, leaving 9 bases of the junction unmatched. The CDR3, as DNA: TGCAGCGTTGTAGGACAGGGTGTTTGGACGCAGTATTTT. Translation: CSVVGQGVWTQYF.

The rearrangement links TRBV15 to TRBJ1-1, with D possibly matching TRBD1 (5 bases). Per germline, CDR1 LNHNV and CDR2 YYDKDF (reference sequence). CDR3 length equals 15 residues. Between the trimmed V and J ends, which lost 0 bases and 4 bases, there was a span of 12 bases. CDR3 sequence reads: CATSRDPGLGTEAFF. In DNA form, the CDR3 reads TGTGCCACCAGCAGAGATCCAGGGCTGGGCACTGAAGCTTTCTTT.

The genes are TRBV9 and TRBJ1-2; D gene uncertain. This CDR3 is 14 amino acids long. Germline assignment: CDR1 SGDLS and CDR2 YYNGEE. V was cut by 0 bases and J by 5 bases, with 11 bases left in between. CDR3 residues: CASSVESLRYGYTF. The CDR3 region has the DNA TGTGCCAGCAGCGTAGAATCGCTGAGATATGGCTACACCTTC.

The chain recombines TRBV28 with TRBJ2-6, with D hard to call. Germline assignment: CDR1 MDHEN and CDR2 SYDVKM. The CDR3 spans 17 residues. The V and J ends lost 6 bases and 0 bases respectively, with 15 bases between them. The CDR3 reads CASRPRVGLSGANVLTF. In DNA, the CDR3 is TGTGCCAGCAGGCCTCGGGTCGGCCTCTCTGGGGCCAACGTCCTGACTTTC.

V and J are TRBV2 and TRBJ2-7; 10 nucleotides match TRBD2. Germline V gene sequence: CDR1 SNHLY, CDR2 FYNNEI. The trim removed 7 bases at V and 5 bases at J, leaving 11 bases unmatched. This CDR3 has 15 residues. The CDR3 DNA is TGTGCCAGCATCGTTCCTCTAGCGGGAGAAGACGAGCAGTACTTC. It yields the protein CASIVPLAGEDEQYF. The whole variable domain, remainder taken from reference TRBV2 and TRBJ2-7, is EPEVTQTPSHQVTQMGQEVILRCVPISNHLYFYWYRQILGQKVEFLVSFYNNEISEKSEIFDDQFSVERPDGSNFTLKIRSTKLEDSAMYFCASIVPLAGEDEQYFGPGTRLTVT.

The gene calls are TRBV25-1 and TRBJ1-6; TRBD1 is a possible D gene (5 bases). Deletions cut 7 bases from V and 8 bases from J, with 21 bases between. Germline CDR1 MGHDK, CDR2 SYGVNS. The CDR3 sequence is 16 residues long. CDR3 sequence: CASTRGGANFYSPLHF. CDR3 in DNA: TGTGCCAGCACCCGAGGCGGGGCTAACTTTTATTCACCCCTCCACTTT.

The chain uses TRBV28 and TRBJ1-1; 7 positions match TRBD1. Germline assignment: CDR1 MDHEN and CDR2 SYDVKM. This CDR3 spans 15 amino acids. The junction had 3 bases not matched to a gene; V was cut back by 2 bases and J by 0 bases. The CDR3 sequence: CASSLGTAMNTEAFF. The CDR3 DNA reads as TGTGCCAGCAGTTTAGGGACAGCTATGAACACTGAAGCTTTCTTT.

The chain recombines TRBV2 with TRBJ1-2, with D possibly matching TRBD1 (6 bases). The CDR3 length is 15 residues. The V end was cut by 4 bases, the J end by 3 bases, with 15 bases between. CDR1 is SNHLY, CDR2 FYNNEI, per germline. CDR3 DNA sequence: TGTGCCAGCAGTGGCACAGGGTTTCTTTACTATGGCTACACCTTC. As protein: CASSGTGFLYYGYTF.

This sequence joins TRBV27 and TRBJ1-4, with TRBD1 matching 8 bases. This CDR3 contains 16 residues. CDR1 is MNHEY and CDR2 is SMNVEV in the germline V gene (reference sequence). J gave up 0 bases and V 3 bases, and 3 bases lay outside the gene matches. This chain's CDR3 is CASSFDRGATNEKLFF. The CDR3 bases are TGTGCCAGCAGTTTCGACAGGGGAGCAACTAATGAAAAACTGTTTTTT.

The V and J genes are TRBV2 and TRBJ1-3; D not certain. V was cut by 6 bases and J by 5 bases, with 20 bases left in between. Germline loops: CDR1 SNHLY, CDR2 FYNNEI. CDR3 length: 16 amino acids. The CDR3 DNA is TGTGCCAGCAGCGATGCTTATGTCGAGATTAGAAACACCATATATTTT. It specifies CASSDAYVEIRNTIYF.